The rows below give T cell receptor beta chains drawn from one sample of a study of blood T cell repertoires in COVID-19. Generated by immunoSEQ multiplex PCR, the TCRdb table keeps only in-frame clones and is missing some. In the table there are hundreds of thousands of clones, around 81% of which are singletons. The specimen sequenced was PBMCs or T cells enriched from blood (not recorded which). The receptor set was obtained from a young man with acute COVID-19. CDR3s include the opening cysteine and the closing phenylalanine or tryptophan. D genes are given only for firm matches. Size tells how often a clone was seen (once, few, many) or the class of an expanded clone, and some rows leave it out.

j_gene	v_gene	d_gene	abundance	CDR3nt	CDR3aa
TRBJ1-2	TRBV3-1/TRBV3-2	TRBD1	-	TGTGCCAGCAGCCAAGAGAACAGGGGTGGCTATGGCTACACCTTC	CASSQENRGGYGYTF
TRBJ2-5	TRBV15	-	-	TGTGCCACCAGCAGCCCAGTGCAGGGGAAGGATTCGGAGACCCAGTACTTC	CATSSPVQGKDSETQYF
TRBJ1-2	TRBV3-1/TRBV3-2	-	-	TGTGCCAGCAGCCAAGATGGCGTATTCGGGACACCCTATGGCTACACCTTC	CASSQDGVFGTPYGYTF
TRBJ1-1	TRBV6-5	TRBD1	-	TGTGCCAGCAGTTTCCTAGGACAGGGGAACACTGAAGCTTTCTTT	CASSFLGQGNTEAFF
TRBJ2-4	TRBV5-1	TRBD1	-	TGCGCCAGCAGCTTGGAATCGGGACAGCGGAAAAACATTCAGTACTTC	CASSLESGQRKNIQYF
TRBJ2-7	TRBV4-1	TRBD2	few	TGCGCCAGCAGCCATCGGACTAGCGGGGGGTCTAGCTCCTACGAGCAGTACTTC	CASSHRTSGGSSSYEQYF
TRBJ1-5	TRBV19	-	-	TGTGCCAGTAGCGACAGTGGCCAAAGCAATCAGCCCCAGCATTTT	CASSDSGQSNQPQHF
TRBJ2-5	TRBV7-6	-	few	TGTGCCAGCAGCTTATCGGAGAAGGCCACCCAGTACTTC	CASSLSEKATQYF
TRBJ2-6	TRBV7-5	-	-	TGTGTCGGAGAGAAAGCCGGGACTAAATCTCCTGGGGCCAACGTCCTGACTTTC	CVGEKAGTKSPGANVLTF
TRBJ2-2	TRBV6-5	-	-	TGTGCCAGCAGTTACTCTCGGGGGGCAAGGATCGGGGAGCTGTTTTTT	CASSYSRGARIGELFF
TRBJ1-2	TRBV6-4	-	-	TGTGCCAGCAGTGCCCTGGGAGACGGAGGTGGCGGCTACACCTTC	CASSALGDGGGGYTF
TRBJ2-5	TRBV2	TRBD2	once	TGTGCCAGCAGGGAACTCGGGGGGGGCCGTGGGACCCAGTACTTC	CASRELGGGRGTQYF
TRBJ1-1	TRBV18	-	-	TGTGCCAGCTCACTGGCGGGGGCTAACACTGAAGCTTTCTTT	CASSLAGANTEAFF
TRBJ1-1	TRBV2	TRBD1	-	TGTGCCAGCAGGAAACAGGGGACCCTGGACACTGAAGCTTTCTTT	CASRKQGTLDTEAFF
TRBJ2-3	TRBV27	-	-	TGTGCCAGCAGTTTCCTTATAGGAGGAGATACGCAGTATTTT	CASSFLIGGDTQYF
TRBJ1-1	TRBV9	TRBD1	-	TGTGCCAGCAGCAAGGACAGGGGCACTGAAGCTTTCTTT	CASSKDRGTEAFF
TRBJ2-7	TRBV21-1	-	-	TGTGCCAGCAGCAAAGAGTGGCGGGGCTTAAGCTCCTACGAGCAGTACTTC	CASSKEWRGLSSYEQYF
TRBJ2-5	TRBV3-1/TRBV3-2	-	-	TGTGCCAGCAGCCAAGATGCCACAGAACCCCAAGAGACCCAGTACTTC	CASSQDATEPQETQYF
TRBJ1-2	TRBV6-5	-	-	TGTGCCAGCAGTCGAGCGGGGGGCTACACCTTC	CASSRAGGYTF
TRBJ2-7	TRBV3-1/TRBV3-2	-	-	TGTGCCAGCAGCCAAGTGGGCGGGACCTACGAGCAGTACTTC	CASSQVGGTYEQYF
TRBJ2-3	TRBV19	-	-	TGTGCCAGTAGTATACAGGGAATCAGCACAGATACGCAGTATTTT	CASSIQGISTDTQYF
TRBJ1-5	TRBV11-2	-	once	TGTGCCAGCAGCCCCACTACCCGGGACATAAATCAGCCCCAGCATTTT	CASSPTTRDINQPQHF
TRBJ1-4	TRBV28	-	-	TGTGCCAGCAGCTGGTCGCGGGGCAATGAAAAACTGTTTTTT	CASSWSRGNEKLFF
TRBJ1-5	TRBV11-2	-	-	TGTGCCAGCAGCCCATCGGGGTATAGCAATCAGCCCCAGCATTTT	CASSPSGYSNQPQHF
TRBJ2-1	TRBV28	-	-	TGTGCCAGCAGTGGCGGGGTGACCGCATACAATGAGCAGTTCTTC	CASSGGVTAYNEQFF
TRBJ1-1	TRBV29-1	-	-	TGCAGCGTAAGCACAGTAATGAACACTGAAGCTTTCTTT	CSVSTVMNTEAFF
TRBJ2-1	TRBV24-1	-	-	TGTGCCACCAGTGGGCCAAGGGGGAATGAGCAGTTCTTC	CATSGPRGNEQFF
TRBJ1-6	TRBV18	TRBD1	-	TGTGCCAGCACAGGGGTACTTGGGGATAATTCACCCCTCCACTTT	CASTGVLGDNSPLHF
TRBJ1-1	TRBV19	TRBD1	-	TGTGCCTCCCGGGACAGGGTTAACACTGAAGCTTTCTTT	CASRDRVNTEAFF
TRBJ1-1	TRBV23-1	-	once	TGCGCCAGCAGTCAATCAAGAGAGAACACTGAAGCTTTCTTT	CASSQSRENTEAFF
TRBJ1-6	TRBV2	TRBD1	-	TGTGCCAGCAGTGAATTAGCAGGGGGAAACTCACCCCTCCACTTT	CASSELAGGNSPLHF
TRBJ1-5	TRBV24-1	-	-	TGTGCCACCAGTGATTCCAGGGGTTCCAATCAGCCCCAGCATTTT	CATSDSRGSNQPQHF
TRBJ2-3	TRBV24-1	-	-	TGTGCCACCAGTGATTCGTCCCGTGGAGGGGGCGAGACAGATACGCAGTATTTT	CATSDSSRGGGETDTQYF